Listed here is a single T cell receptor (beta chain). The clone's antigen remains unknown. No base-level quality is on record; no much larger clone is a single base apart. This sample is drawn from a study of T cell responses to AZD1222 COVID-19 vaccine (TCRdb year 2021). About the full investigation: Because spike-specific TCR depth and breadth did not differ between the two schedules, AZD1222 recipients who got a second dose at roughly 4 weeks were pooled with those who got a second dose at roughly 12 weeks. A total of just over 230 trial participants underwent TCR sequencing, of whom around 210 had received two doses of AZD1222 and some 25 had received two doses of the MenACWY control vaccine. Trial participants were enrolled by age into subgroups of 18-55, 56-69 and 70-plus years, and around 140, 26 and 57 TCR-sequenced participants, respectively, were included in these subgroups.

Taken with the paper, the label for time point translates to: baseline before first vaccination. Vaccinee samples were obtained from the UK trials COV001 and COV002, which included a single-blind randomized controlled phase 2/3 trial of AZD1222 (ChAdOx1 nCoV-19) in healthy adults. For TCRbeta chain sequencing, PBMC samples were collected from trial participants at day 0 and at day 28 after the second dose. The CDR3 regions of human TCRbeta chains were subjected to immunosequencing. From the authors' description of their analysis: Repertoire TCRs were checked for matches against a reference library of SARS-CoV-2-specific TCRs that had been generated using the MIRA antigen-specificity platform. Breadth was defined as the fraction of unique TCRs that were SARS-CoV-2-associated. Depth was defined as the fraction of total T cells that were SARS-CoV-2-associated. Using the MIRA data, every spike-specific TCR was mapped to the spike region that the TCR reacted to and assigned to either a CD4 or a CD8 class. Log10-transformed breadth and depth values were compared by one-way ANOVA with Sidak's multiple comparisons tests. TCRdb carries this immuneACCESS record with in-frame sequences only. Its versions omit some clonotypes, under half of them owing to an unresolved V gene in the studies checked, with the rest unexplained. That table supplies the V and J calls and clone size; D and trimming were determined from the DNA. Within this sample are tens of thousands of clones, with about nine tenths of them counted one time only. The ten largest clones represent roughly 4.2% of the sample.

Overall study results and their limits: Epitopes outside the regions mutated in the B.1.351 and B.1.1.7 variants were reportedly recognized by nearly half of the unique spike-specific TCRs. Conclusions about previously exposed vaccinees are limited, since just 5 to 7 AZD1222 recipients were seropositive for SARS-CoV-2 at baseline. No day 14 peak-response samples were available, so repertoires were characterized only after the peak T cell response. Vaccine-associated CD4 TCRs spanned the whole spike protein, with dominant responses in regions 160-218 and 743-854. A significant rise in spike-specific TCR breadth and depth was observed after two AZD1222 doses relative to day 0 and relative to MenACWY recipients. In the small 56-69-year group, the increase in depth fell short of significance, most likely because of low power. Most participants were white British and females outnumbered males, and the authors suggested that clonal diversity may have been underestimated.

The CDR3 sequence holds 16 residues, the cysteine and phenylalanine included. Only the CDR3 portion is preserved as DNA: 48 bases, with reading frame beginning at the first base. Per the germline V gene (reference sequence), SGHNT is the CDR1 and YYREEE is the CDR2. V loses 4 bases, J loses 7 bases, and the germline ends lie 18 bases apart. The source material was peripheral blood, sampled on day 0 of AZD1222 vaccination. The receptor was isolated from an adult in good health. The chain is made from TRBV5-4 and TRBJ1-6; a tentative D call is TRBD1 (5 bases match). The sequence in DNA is TGTGCCAGCAGCGCCGGGACCGGGTCCGGGAATTCACCCCTCCACTTT. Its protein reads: CASSAGTGSGNSPLHF.